This TCR beta chain was sequenced for a study of T cell responses to AZD1222 COVID-19 vaccine. Points from the study as a whole: Nearly half of spike-specific TCRs reportedly target unmutated variant regions. Scientists sampled the repertoires only once the peak T cell response had passed. Spike was spanned by vaccine-associated CD4 TCRs, with dominance at 160-218 and 743-854. Rises in breadth and depth of Spike-specific TCRs came after two AZD1222 doses.

This clone was observed a single time. Its specificity is not known. Per germline, CDR1 MNHNY and CDR2 SVGAGI (reference sequence). The CDR3 spans 16 residues. The V gene lost 2 bases and the J gene lost 8 bases, with 19 bases spanning the gap. Repertoires were generated with immunoSEQ multiplex PCR, while TCRdb's copy carries only in-frame clones and drops some. The sample shows more than 110,000 clones, 92% of them seen only once. The gene calls are TRBV6-6 and TRBJ2-1; D possibly matches TRBD1 or TRBD2 (5 bases each). The clonotype comes from an adult who received the AZD1222 COVID-19 vaccine. Sequenced here: peripheral blood, sampled 28 days after the second AZD1222 dose. CDR3 coding DNA: TGTGCCAGCAGTTACCTACCGAGGGGTAGCGAACATGAGCAGTTCTTC. This sequence encodes CASSYLPRGSEHEQFF.